One and the same sample provided the 25 T cell receptor beta chains below, sequenced in a study of CD8+ T cells in alopecia areata. Noted time point: mouse skin 6 weeks after grafting, around onset of hair loss. In each case, RNA was isolated and then reverse transcribed into cDNA as the sequencing template. Libraries were prepared by immunoSEQ multiplex PCR; TCRdb keeps only in-frame clonotypes and omits some of them. The sample includes a few thousand clones, none of them occurring once. Sample: skin, taken at week 6. All receptors come from a C3H/HeJ mouse with alopecia areata. For this strain, the MHC haplotype corresponds to H2-k.

This clone was seen ten or more times. Gene names are the mouse ones. The read ends 4 residues shy of where the CDR3 ends; the end is completed using the germline J gene. The chain links TRBV17 to TRBJ2-7; weak D call: TRBD2 (6 bases). Germline CDR1 is MNHDT and CDR2 is YYDKIL. The CDR3 has 13 amino acids. The CDR3 bases that were read are TGTGCTAGCAGTAGACTGGGGTGGTAT. It is translated as CASSRLGWY. In full, the CDR3 reads CASSRLGWYEQYF.

Worth noting for this clone: A junction boundary mismatches the germline segment, possibly from a read error. Gene and germline names: mouse. The CDR3 end falls 4 residues outside the read, so it is completed with the germline J gene. The chain is built from TRBV5 and TRBJ2-7, with 11 positions matching TRBD2. The germline CDR1 and CDR2 sequences are LGHNA and YNLKQL (reference sequence). The CDR3 is 15 amino acids. The CDR3 loop is CASSQEGDWGYEQYF. The CDR3 bases that were read are TGTGCCAGCAGTCAAGAGGGGGACTGGGGGTAT.

There are many counts of this clone. The genes and germline here are from mouse. Read data end 4 residues before the CDR3 end; the end is taken from the germline J gene. The chain uses TRBV19 and TRBJ2-1; TRBD2 matches 8 bases. Germline V gene sequence: CDR1 FNHDT, CDR2 SITEND (reference sequence). The V segment lost 1 base and the J segment 5 bases; nucleotides outside the gene matches: 5. The CDR3 sequence is 15 residues long. CDR3 sequence: CASSISGGGNAEQFF. The CDR3 DNA, read in part, is TGTGCCAGCAGTATAAGTGGGGGGGGGAATGCT.

This clone is termed medium-sized. The gene names here belong to mouse. The read falls 4 residues short of the CDR3 end, and the missing part is taken from the germline J gene. The chain is built from TRBV1 and TRBJ2-4; 9 nucleotides agree with TRBD1. The CDR3 length is 13 residues. The germline V gene encodes CDR1 NSQYPW and CDR2 LRSPGD (reference sequence). The CDR3 sequence: CTCSAGQGNTLYF. CDR3 DNA, as far as it was read: TGCACCTGCAGTGCGGGACAGGGAAAC. The entire variable domain, with the rest obtained from reference TRBV1 and TRBJ2-4, is as follows: VTLLEQNPRWRLVPRGQAVNLRCILKNSQYPWMSWYQQDLQKQLQWLFTLRSPGDKEVKSLPGADYLATRVTDTELRLQVANMSQGRTLYCTCSAGQGNTLYFGAGTRLSVL.

Note on this clone: Germline and genes: mouse. The read halts 4 residues ahead of the CDR3 end, with the missing end drawn from the germline J gene. The rearrangement joins TRBV13-2 to TRBJ2-1; 9 bases map to TRBD1. Germline-derived CDR1 and CDR2 are NNHNN and SYGAGS (reference sequence). Trimming removed 0 bases from V and 4 bases from J; junction bases left unmatched: 2. This CDR3 spans 15 amino acids. CDR3 bases read: TGTGCCAGCGGTGATGCAGGGACAGGGTATGCT. Translation: CASGDAGTGYA. The entire CDR3 protein reads CASGDAGTGYAEQFF.

About this clone itself: Gene and germline names: mouse. The read ends 4 residues early relative to the CDR3; the germline J gene fills the gap. V and J are TRBV13-2 and TRBJ2-1; 10 bases are shared with TRBD2. Germline lookup yields CDR1 NNHNN and CDR2 SYGAGS (reference sequence). CDR3 length equals 15 residues. Trimming at V came to 0 bases and at J to 4 bases, leaving 1 base not matched to a gene. CDR3 region: CASGDADWGYAEQFF. The DNA read from the CDR3 is TGTGCCAGCGGTGATGCGGACTGGGGGTATGCT.

This clone was seen at least ten times. Mouse names are used for the genes. The CDR3 end lies 4 residues beyond the end of the read and is filled in from the germline J gene. The J gene is TRBJ2-5, the V gene TRBV19; TRBD1 agrees at 7 bases. The CDR3 consists of 14 residues. The ends lost 2 bases at V and 3 bases at J; junction bases unmatched: 3. CDR1 FNHDT and CDR2 SITEND come from the germline V gene (reference sequence). Incomplete CDR3 DNA: TGTGCCAGCAGTATGGGGGACAGACAAGAC. Translation: CASSMGDRQD. The whole CDR3 reads CASSMGDRQDTQYF.

With regard to this clone: Gene names are mouse gene names. With the read ending 4 residues before the CDR3 end, the germline J gene is used to fill in that end. The J gene is TRBJ1-2, the V gene TRBV29; D is unclear. V was trimmed by 6 bases and J by 0 bases, leaving 8 bases between them. The germline V gene encodes CDR1 MSHET and CDR2 SYDVDS. CDR3 length: 13 residues. The CDR3 loop reads CASRADTNSDYTF. The sequenced part of the CDR3 DNA is TGTGCTAGCAGGGCAGACACAAACTCC.

This clone was counted a few times. Relative to the germline gene, one junction end is altered; a read error may explain this. Gene names are mouse gene names. Read data end 3 residues before the CDR3 end; the end is taken from the germline J gene. The rearrangement joins TRBV1 to TRBJ1-3; the match to TRBD1 covers 10 bases. This CDR3 has 17 amino acids. From germline, CDR1 is NSQYPW and CDR2 LRSPGD (reference sequence). CDR3 DNA (partial): TGCCCCTGCAGTGCAGATCTGGGACAGGGGTTTGGAAATACG. Its protein is CPCSADLGQGFGNT. From start to end, the CDR3 is CPCSADLGQGFGNTLYF.

This clone showed up just a few times. Mouse gene names apply. The missing CDR3 end, 4 residues past where the read stops, is filled in from the germline J gene. The rearrangement links TRBV13-3 to TRBJ1-1; D is perhaps TRBD1 (5 bases). Between the trimmed V and J ends, which lost 4 bases and 4 bases, there was a span of 14 bases. The CDR3 loop spans 14 amino acids. The V gene's germline CDR1 is NNHDY and CDR2 SYVADS. The CDR3 DNA, read in part, is TGTGCCAGCAGTCCCAGGGAGAAGGGCACA. This encodes CASSPREKGT. The whole CDR3 region reads CASSPREKGTEVFF.

The sample holds a few counts of this clone. The listed genes are named as in mouse. The read finishes 4 residues shy of the CDR3 end, and the germline J gene is used to complete it. The chain uses TRBV24 and TRBJ1-1; unclear D gene. With 4 bases removed from V and 2 bases from J, the gap between germline ends came to 11 bases. Germline CDR1 is KGHTA and CDR2 is FRNEEI. The CDR3 contains 14 residues. Partial CDR3 DNA: TGTGCCAGCAGTCCCCATTGGGGTAACACA. It is translated as CASSPHWGNT. The complete CDR3 reads CASSPHWGNTEVFF.

Many counts were recorded for this clone. Genes here carry mouse names. The read terminates 4 residues ahead of where the CDR3 ends, so the germline J gene completes it. The genes are TRBV31 and TRBJ1-2; 9 nucleotides align to TRBD1. The CDR3 contains 14 residues. The germline V gene encodes CDR1 GKSSPN and CDR2 SITVG. The V gene end was trimmed by 2 bases and the J gene end by 4 bases; junction bases not matched to a gene: 5. The CDR3 region is CAWSRGTGTSDYTF. The DNA read from the CDR3 is TGTGCCTGGAGTAGAGGGACAGGGACCTCC.

This clone was observed a few times. Mouse gene names apply. The CDR3 goes on 4 residues after the read ends, and that part is filled in from the germline J gene. The chain links TRBV13-2 to TRBJ2-1; 7 positions match TRBD1. Unmatched junction bases numbered 3, after V lost 3 bases and J lost 3 bases. CDR3 length equals 14 residues. The V gene's germline CDR1 is NNHNN and CDR2 SYGAGS (reference sequence). The chain's CDR3 is CASGGRDSYAEQFF. CDR3 DNA (partial): TGTGCCAGCGGTGGCCGGGACAGCTATGCT.

Details on this clone: Gene names refer to mouse genes. The CDR3 end lies 4 residues beyond the end of the read and is filled in from the germline J gene. This rearrangement joins TRBV29 to TRBJ2-4, with 9 nucleotides matching TRBD1. Trimming cost V 6 bases and J 3 bases; bases outside gene matches: 4. The CDR3 length is 14 residues. Germline V gene lookup returns CDR1 MSHET and CDR2 SYDVDS. The CDR3 DNA, read in part, is TGTGCTAGCAGCCGGACAGGGGCCCAAAAC. Its protein is CASSRTGAQN. The full CDR3 sequence reads CASSRTGAQNTLYF.

Of note for this clone: Gene names are mouse gene names. The read halts 4 residues ahead of the CDR3 end, with the missing end drawn from the germline J gene. The chain combines TRBV1 with TRBJ1-2; D is perhaps TRBD1 (6 bases). The CDR3 is made up of 13 amino acids. CDR1 is NSQYPW and CDR2 is LRSPGD in the germline V gene (reference sequence). CDR3 bases read: TGCACCTGCAGTGGGTACAGGGAGGCC. The encoded protein is CTCSGYREA. The CDR3 in full is CTCSGYREADYTF. Drawing the rest from reference TRBV1 and TRBJ1-2, the complete variable domain is VTLLEQNPRWRLVPRGQAVNLRCILKNSQYPWMSWYQQDLQKQLQWLFTLRSPGDKEVKSLPGADYLATRVTDTELRLQVANMSQGRTLYCTCSGYREADYTFGSGTRLLVI.

This clone was seen a few times. The germline and genes are mouse ones. The read terminates 4 residues before the CDR3 end, so the remaining end is supplied by the germline J gene. V gene TRBV14 combines with J gene TRBJ1-1; 9 positions agree with TRBD1. Per the germline V gene, CDR1 is SGHDT and CDR2 is FRDEAV. V trimming: 5 bases; J trimming: 4 bases; junction bases outside the gene matches: 6. The CDR3 is 14 residues long. CDR3 DNA, as far as it was read: TGTGCCAGCAGAACAGGGGGCGCGGGCACA. It codes for CASRTGGAGT. The CDR3 in its entirety is CASRTGGAGTEVFF.

At least ten counts were recorded for this clone. All gene names here are mouse names. With the read ending 4 residues before the CDR3 end, the germline J gene is used to fill in that end. V usage is TRBV13-1 and J usage is TRBJ2-3, with D perhaps TRBD2 (6 bases). The ends were cut back, 3 bases at V and 3 bases at J, with 8 bases in the middle. Germline-derived CDR1 and CDR2 are NSHNY and SYGAGN. The CDR3 totals 13 residues. Incomplete CDR3 DNA: TGTGCCAGCAGTGGTCTGGGGGCAGAA. This sequence encodes CASSGLGAE. The entire CDR3 protein is CASSGLGAETLYF.

At least ten counts were recorded for this clone. Gene names follow the mouse nomenclature. With the read ending 4 residues before the CDR3 end, the germline J gene is used to fill in that end. The chain combines TRBV19 with TRBJ1-2; TRBD1 agrees at 7 bases. Germline loops: CDR1 FNHDT, CDR2 SITEND (reference sequence). The CDR3 spans 14 residues. V shed 3 bases, J shed 0 bases, and the junction held 2 bases outside the gene matches. The DNA read from the CDR3 is TGTGCCAGCAGTAGGGACAGCTCAAACTCC. It codes for CASSRDSSNS. In full, the CDR3 reads CASSRDSSNSDYTF.

There are many counts of this clone. Gene and germline names: mouse. The observed sequence ends 4 residues before the CDR3 terminus, with the missing tail filled in from the germline J gene. The chain links TRBV29 to TRBJ2-3, with TRBD1 matching 7 bases. The germline V gene has CDR1 MSHET and CDR2 SYDVDS. The V segment lost 6 bases and the J segment 0 bases; nucleotides outside the gene matches: 3. CDR3 length: 14 residues. This CDR3 is CASSPGQSAETLYF. The covered CDR3 bases are TGTGCTAGCAGCCCGGGACAGAGTGCAGAA.

This clone occurred a few times. Mouse gene names apply. The observed sequence ends 4 residues before the CDR3 terminus, with the missing tail filled in from the germline J gene. V gene TRBV13-2 combines with J gene TRBJ2-4; 12 nucleotides match TRBD2. V gave up 1 base and J gave up 3 bases; unmatched junction bases: 6. Germline V gene lookup returns CDR1 NNHNN and CDR2 SYGAGS (reference sequence). CDR3 length: 17 residues. CDR3 sequence: CASGDTGTGGFQNTLYF. The covered CDR3 bases are TGTGCCAGCGGTGATACCGGGACTGGGGGGTTCCAAAAC.

This clone appeared many times. Gene names denote mouse genes. The read halts 4 residues ahead of the CDR3 end, with the missing end drawn from the germline J gene. The sample carries other DNA sequences with the same CDR3. The chain joins TRBV19 to TRBJ1-2; 7 bases agree with TRBD1. The length of the CDR3 is 14 residues. Germline CDR1 is FNHDT and CDR2 is SITEND (reference sequence). V was clipped by 4 bases and J by 0 bases; unmatched bases: 3. The CDR3 DNA, read in part, is TGTGCCAGCAGTCCCGACAGGGCAAACTCC. Translated: CASSPDRANS. The complete CDR3 reads CASSPDRANSDYTF.

This clone was recorded at least ten times. Gene names denote mouse genes. The sequenced fragment ends 4 residues before the CDR3 boundary, so the rest is inferred from the germline J gene. This chain connects TRBV13-3 to TRBJ2-1, with D possibly TRBD2 on 6 matching bases. The CDR3 totals 15 residues. CDR1 and CDR2 (germline): NNHDY, SYVADS. Deletions cut 3 bases from V and 4 bases from J, with 14 bases between. The CDR3 sequence is CASSGTRGVYAEQFF. The covered CDR3 bases are TGTGCCAGCAGTGGGACGCGGGGGGTGTATGCT.

This clone was seen many times. The listed genes are named as in mouse. Read sequence stops 4 residues before the CDR3 end, and the germline J gene provides the missing end. This sample also contains other DNA sequences that code for the same CDR3. V gene TRBV19 combines with J gene TRBJ1-2; 8 bases fit TRBD1. The J segment lost 0 bases and the V segment lost 4 bases, leaving 2 bases of the junction unmatched. This CDR3 contains 14 residues. The germline CDR1 and CDR2 sequences are FNHDT and SITEND (reference sequence). The CDR3 spells CASSLDRANSDYTF. The DNA read from the CDR3 is TGTGCCAGCAGTCTGGACAGGGCAAACTCC.

As for this clone: Gene names and germline refer to mouse. Sequencing ends 4 residues short of the CDR3 end; the germline J gene provides the rest. V usage is TRBV13-3 and J usage is TRBJ2-3; 7 bases line up with TRBD2. The V gene's germline CDR1 is NNHDY and CDR2 SYVADS. The trim removed 2 bases at V and 0 bases at J, leaving 3 bases unmatched. The length of the CDR3 is 15 residues. CDR3 DNA (partial): TGTGCCAGCAGTGAACGGGGGGGTAGTGCAGAA. Translating it yields CASSERGGSAE. The CDR3, in full, reads CASSERGGSAETLYF.

This clone occurred a few times. Mouse gene names and germline throughout. The read halts 4 residues ahead of the CDR3 end, with the missing end drawn from the germline J gene. J is TRBJ2-5 and V is TRBV13-1; the match to TRBD2 covers 7 bases. The CDR3 runs 12 residues. CDR1 NSHNY and CDR2 SYGAGN come from the germline V gene. The sequenced CDR3 bases are TGTGCCAGCAGTTCGGGGGGGGAC. Encoded protein: CASSSGGD. The full CDR3 protein is CASSSGGDTQYF.